The clone carrying this T cell receptor beta chain was counted ten times or more. Germline assignment: CDR1 MDHEN and CDR2 SYDVKM. The V and J ends lost 5 bases and 4 bases respectively, with 19 bases between them. The CDR3 extends over 16 amino acids. The sample originates from a study of low-dose radiotherapy and immunotherapy resistance in tumors. Covering alpha and beta chains, TRAV- and TRBV-specific primers were used for the first-strand cDNA. For amplifying TCRs, the PCR ran for 20 to 25 cycles with Phusion, which was used together with a constant-region primer and the adapter on the V primers. TCRdb called the reads again in MiXCR, with one record for every CDR3 protein. This sample carries some 71,000 distinct CDR3 sequences, around 29% of them seen once, and the ten largest clones take around 10%. Described time point: before trial treatment.

This TCR was sampled from a female donor with ovarian cancer. The chain couples TRBV28 to TRBJ2-3; D may be TRBD1 (8 bases). The sequencing used PBMCs, collected before treatment. In nucleotides, the CDR3 is TGTGCCAGCAGTACGCACAGGGGGGGGTTGGCAGATACGCAGTATTTT. Protein: CASSTHRGGLADTQYF.